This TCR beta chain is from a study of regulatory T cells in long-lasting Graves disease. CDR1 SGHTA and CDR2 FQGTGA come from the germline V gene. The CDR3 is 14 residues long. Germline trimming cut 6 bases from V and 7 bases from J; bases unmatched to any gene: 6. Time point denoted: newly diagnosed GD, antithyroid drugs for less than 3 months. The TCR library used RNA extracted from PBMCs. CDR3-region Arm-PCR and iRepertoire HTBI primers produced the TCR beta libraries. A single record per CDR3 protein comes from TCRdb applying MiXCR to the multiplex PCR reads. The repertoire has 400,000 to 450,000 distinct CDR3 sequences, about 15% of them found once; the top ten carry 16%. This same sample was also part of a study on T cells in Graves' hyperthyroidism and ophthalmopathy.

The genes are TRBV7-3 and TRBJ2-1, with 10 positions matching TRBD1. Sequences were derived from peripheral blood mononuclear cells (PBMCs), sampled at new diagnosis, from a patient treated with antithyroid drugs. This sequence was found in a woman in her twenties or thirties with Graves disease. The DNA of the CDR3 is TGTGCCAGCAGGGACCCGGACAGGGGGAATGAGCAGTTCTTC. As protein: CASRDPDRGNEQFF.